Each of the 20 T cell receptor beta chains below was sequenced from the same sample in a study of cytomegalovirus exposure and HLA in healthy donors. Sequencing was performed with immunoSEQ multiplex PCR; in TCRdb, only in-frame clones are kept and a portion is missing. This table has just under 150,000 clones, over 80% appearing once. The specimen sequenced was PBMCs. These receptors all stem from a young man in good health and CMV-seropositive.

CDR3 coding DNA: TGTGCCACCAGCGACTTCGTTATTAGCACAGATACGCAGTATTTT. Encoded protein: CATSDFVISTDTQYF. The chain recombines TRBV15 with TRBJ2-3; D gene unclear. The germline gives CDR1 LNHNV, CDR2 YYDKDF (reference sequence). Trimming removed 5 bases from V and 0 bases from J, with 12 bases in between. The CDR3 is 15 amino acids.

The chain employs TRBV2 and TRBJ2-7; 8 nucleotides agree with TRBD2. The CDR3 is 13 amino acids. After removal of 6 bases from V and 4 bases from J, the junction contained 5 bases not matched to a gene. The germline V gene has CDR1 SNHLY and CDR2 FYNNEI. In nucleotides, the CDR3 is TGTGCCAGCAGAGGGCGGGGGGCGTACGAGCAGTACTTC. Protein: CASRGRGAYEQYF.

The chain combines TRBV5-4 with TRBJ2-2; D not resolved. V lost 4 bases and J 3 bases, leaving 7 bases between the germline ends. CDR1 SGHNT and CDR2 YYREEE come from the germline V gene (reference sequence). CDR3 length: 13 amino acids. Written as DNA, the CDR3 is TGTGCCAGCAGCCAAACTTACACCGGGGAGCTGTTTTTT. Residues: CASSQTYTGELFF. The entire variable domain, with the rest obtained from reference TRBV5-4 and TRBJ2-2, is as follows: ETGVTQSPTHLIKTRGQQVTLRCSSQSGHNTVSWYQQALGQGPQFIFQYYREEENGRGNFPPRFSGLQFPNYSSELNVNALELDDSALYLCASSQTYTGELFFGEGSRLTVL.

This clone was counted between two and nine times. The gene calls are TRBV30 and TRBJ2-7, with unresolved D. The CDR3 runs to 13 residues. Trimming stripped 2 bases from V and 5 bases from J, with 13 bases between. CDR1 GTSNPN and CDR2 SVGIG come from the germline V gene (reference sequence). The DNA of the CDR3 is TGTGCCTGGAGTCCCGACACGAACGACGAGCAGTACTTC. Amino acid sequence: CAWSPDTNDEQYF.

This clone was observed once. The gene calls are TRBV6-4 and TRBJ2-7; the D gene is possibly TRBD2 (5 bases). V dropped 6 bases and J dropped 9 bases, with 18 bases sitting between them. CDR3 length: 13 residues. In germline, CDR1 is MRHNA, CDR2 SNTAGT. CDR3 coding DNA: TGTGCCAGCAGAGGACTGAAGTACGAAGGGCAGTACTTC. This encodes CASRGLKYEGQYF.

The CDR3 region has the DNA TGTGCCAGCAGACAGCAAAGGACAGAAAACACCATATATTTT. Encoded protein: CASRQQRTENTIYF. The rearrangement joins TRBV28 to TRBJ1-3; D might be TRBD1 (6 bases). The V gene lost 6 bases and the J gene lost 6 bases, with 15 bases spanning the gap. The CDR3 spans 14 residues. Germline V gene lookup returns CDR1 MDHEN and CDR2 SYDVKM.

In nucleotides, the CDR3 is TGCGCCAGCAGCTTGGGTTCCACAGGGATAGGATACACTGAAGCTTTCTTT. Encoded protein: CASSLGSTGIGYTEAFF. The chain combines TRBV5-1 with TRBJ1-1; weak D call: TRBD1 (6 bases). The CDR3 spans 17 residues. V was pared by 0 bases and J by 3 bases, with 18 bases between. CDR1 is SGHRS, CDR2 YFSETQ, per germline.

The CDR3 here is CASSQEDGSLHYEQYF. The CDR3 region has the DNA TGCGCCAGCAGCCAAGAAGACGGGAGTCTCCACTACGAGCAGTACTTC. The chain recombines TRBV4-1 with TRBJ2-7; D possibly corresponds to TRBD2 (6 bases). This CDR3 comprises 16 residues. Germline lookup yields CDR1 MGHRA and CDR2 YSYEKL. Trimming took off 0 bases at V and 3 bases at J, with 15 bases between the two ends.

The chain combines TRBV27 with TRBJ2-1, with 7 nucleotides matching TRBD2. The CDR3 consists of 18 residues. Germline V lookup: CDR1 MNHEY, CDR2 SMNVEV (reference sequence). V lost 4 bases and J lost 0; bases outside the gene matches: 12. CDR3 amino acids: CASSSFPMGGISYNEQFF. DNA for the CDR3: TGTGCCAGCAGTTCCTTTCCTATGGGAGGGATCTCCTACAATGAGCAGTTCTTC.

J is TRBJ1-1 and V is TRBV3-1 (or the pseudogene TRBV3-2); D gene ambiguous. The CDR3 length is 9 residues. Germline CDR1 LGHDT, CDR2 YNNKEL (reference sequence). Deletions cut 3 bases from V and 11 bases from J, with 4 bases between. The CDR3 region is CASSQEAFF. The CDR3 DNA is TGTGCCAGCAGCCAGGAGGCTTTCTTT.

CDR3 amino acids: CASSIQGRDYGYTF. CDR3 nucleotide sequence: TGTGCCAGTAGTATCCAGGGGAGAGACTATGGCTACACCTTC. This chain links TRBV19 with TRBJ1-2, with D maybe TRBD1 (6 bases). This CDR3 region has 14 residues. Germline CDR1 LNHDA, CDR2 SQIVND (reference sequence). The ends were cut back, 3 bases at V and 3 bases at J, with 11 bases in the middle.

The chain has TRBV29-1 and TRBJ2-2, with a possible D match to TRBD2 (7 bases). In germline, CDR1 is SQVTM, CDR2 ANQGSEA. V was clipped by 0 bases and J by 6 bases, with 17 bases between them. The CDR3 totals 16 residues. The CDR3 DNA sequence: TGCAGCGTTGAAGATCGGGGGGCAGGACCGGCCGGGGAGCTGTTTTTT. It translates to CSVEDRGAGPAGELFF.

V is TRBV7-6 and J is TRBJ1-5; D might be TRBD1 (6 bases). The CDR3 totals 15 residues. Per germline, CDR1 SGHVS and CDR2 FNYEAQ. Trimming pared 5 bases from V and 2 bases from J, leaving 13 bases between. Here the CDR3 reads CASSRGAVGNQPQHF. The DNA of the CDR3 is TGTGCCAGCAGCCGGGGGGCAGTGGGCAATCAGCCCCAGCATTTT.

The chain recombines TRBV9 with TRBJ2-7; D call uncertain. This CDR3 spans 14 amino acids. From germline, CDR1 is SGDLS and CDR2 YYNGEE. Trimming shortened V by 0 bases and J by 4 bases, and 11 bases separated the two germline ends. CDR3 bases: TGTGCCAGCAGCGTAGGGCAGTCAGGATACGAGCAGTACTTC. It is translated as CASSVGQSGYEQYF.

This sequence joins TRBV5-1 and TRBJ1-1, with TRBD1 matching 8 bases. Trimming took 4 bases from V and 5 from J; bases not matched to a gene: 4. Germline V gives CDR1 SGHRS, CDR2 YFSETQ. The length of the CDR3 is 13 residues. DNA for the CDR3: TGCGCCAGCAGCAGTACAGGGGGGACTGAAGCTTTCTTT. Translating gives CASSSTGGTEAFF.

The V gene is TRBV30, the J gene TRBJ1-2; tentative D call: TRBD1 (5 bases). Trimming cost V 2 bases and J 6 bases, with 13 bases left between them. The V gene's germline CDR1 is GTSNPN and CDR2 SVGIG (reference sequence). The CDR3 spans 13 residues. CDR3 in amino acids: CAWSLLPGDGYTF. The CDR3 nucleotides read TGTGCCTGGAGTCTCCTCCCGGGGGATGGCTACACCTTC.

The chain joins TRBV9 to TRBJ2-2; no reliable D call. The CDR3 is 13 amino acids. Germline V gene sequence: CDR1 SGDLS, CDR2 YYNGEE. Trimming removed 4 bases from V and 6 bases from J, with 10 bases in between. The CDR3 bases are TGTGCCAGCAGCCCCCGAGGCGCCGGGGAGCTGTTTTTT. Residues: CASSPRGAGELFF. Drawing the rest from reference TRBV9 and TRBJ2-2, the complete variable domain is DSGVTQTPKHLITATGQRVTLRCSPRSGDLSVYWYQQSLDQGLQFLIQYYNGEERAKGNILERFSAQQFPDLHSELNLSSLELGDSALYFCASSPRGAGELFFGEGSRLTVL.

J is TRBJ2-7 and V is TRBV29-1, with 9 positions matching TRBD1. Trimming cost V 6 bases and J 6 bases; bases outside gene matches: 15. The CDR3 loop spans 15 amino acids. Germline lookup yields CDR1 SQVTM and CDR2 ANQGSEA. The CDR3 loop reads CSVLTIQGAIGEQYF. The CDR3 region has the DNA TGCAGCGTCCTCACAATACAGGGGGCGATTGGCGAGCAGTACTTC.

In nucleotides, the CDR3 is TGTGCCGCAAAGGACAGGGAGAACACTGAAGCTTTCTTT. Its protein product is CAAKDRENTEAFF. This chain uses TRBV19 with TRBJ1-1; 8 nucleotides align to TRBD1. In germline, CDR1 is LNHDA, CDR2 SQIVND (reference sequence). CDR3 size: 13 residues. Trimming at V came to 11 bases and at J to 1 base, leaving 6 bases not matched to a gene.

In DNA, the CDR3 is TGTGCCAGCAGAAGGACAGGGGTTATGAACACTGAAGCTTTCTTT. This translates into CASRRTGVMNTEAFF. The chain has TRBV6-1 and TRBJ1-1, with TRBD1 identical over 9 bases. Germline V lookup: CDR1 MNHNS, CDR2 SASEGT. The junction had 5 bases not matched to a gene; V was cut back by 6 bases and J by 0 bases. The CDR3 loop spans 15 amino acids.